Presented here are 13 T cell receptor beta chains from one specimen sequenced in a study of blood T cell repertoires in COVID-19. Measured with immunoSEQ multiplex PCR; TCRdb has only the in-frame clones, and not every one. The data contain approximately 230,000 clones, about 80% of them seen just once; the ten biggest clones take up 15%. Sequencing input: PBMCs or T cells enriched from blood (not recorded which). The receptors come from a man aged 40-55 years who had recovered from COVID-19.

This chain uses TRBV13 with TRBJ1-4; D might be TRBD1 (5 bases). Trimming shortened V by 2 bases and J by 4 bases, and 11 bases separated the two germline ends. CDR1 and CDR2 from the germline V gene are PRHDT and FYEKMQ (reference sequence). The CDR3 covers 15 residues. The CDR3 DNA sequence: TGTGCCAGCAGCTTAAGGCAGGGCGGTAATGAAAAACTGTTTTTT. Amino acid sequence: CASSLRQGGNEKLFF.

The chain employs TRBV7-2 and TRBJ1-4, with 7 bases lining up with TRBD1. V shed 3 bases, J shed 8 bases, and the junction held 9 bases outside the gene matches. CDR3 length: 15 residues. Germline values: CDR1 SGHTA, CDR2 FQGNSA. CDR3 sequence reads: CASSLNTGAREKLFF. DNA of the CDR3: TGTGCCAGCAGCTTGAATACAGGGGCCCGAGAAAAACTGTTTTTT.

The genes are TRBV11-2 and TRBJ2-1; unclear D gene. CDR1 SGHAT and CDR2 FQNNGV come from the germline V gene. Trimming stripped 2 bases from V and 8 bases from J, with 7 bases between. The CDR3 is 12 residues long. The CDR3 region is CASSLMSDEQFF. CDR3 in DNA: TGTGCCAGCAGCTTAATGTCTGATGAGCAGTTCTTC.

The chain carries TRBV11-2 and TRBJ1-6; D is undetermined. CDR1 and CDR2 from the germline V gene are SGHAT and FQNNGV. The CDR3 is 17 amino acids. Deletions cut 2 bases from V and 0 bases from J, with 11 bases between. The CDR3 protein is CASSLSTSGSYNSPLHF. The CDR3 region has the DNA TGTGCCAGCAGCTTATCCACCAGCGGCTCCTATAATTCACCCCTCCACTTT.

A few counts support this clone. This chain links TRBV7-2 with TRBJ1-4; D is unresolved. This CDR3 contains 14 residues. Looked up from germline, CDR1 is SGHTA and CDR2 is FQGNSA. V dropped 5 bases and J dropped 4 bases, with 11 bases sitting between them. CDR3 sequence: CASSPHSVNEKLFF. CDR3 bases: TGTGCCAGCAGCCCCCACAGTGTTAATGAAAAACTGTTTTTT.

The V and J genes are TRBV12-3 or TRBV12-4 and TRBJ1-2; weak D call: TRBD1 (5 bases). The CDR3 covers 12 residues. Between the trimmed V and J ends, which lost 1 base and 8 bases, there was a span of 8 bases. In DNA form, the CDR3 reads TGTGCCAGCAGTTTAGGGGGCCGGGGCTACACCTTC. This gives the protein CASSLGGRGYTF.

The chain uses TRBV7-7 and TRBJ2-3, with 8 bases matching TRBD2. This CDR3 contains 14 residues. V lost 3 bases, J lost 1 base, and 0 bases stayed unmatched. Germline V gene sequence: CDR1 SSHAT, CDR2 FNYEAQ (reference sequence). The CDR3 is CASSFSGGTDTQYF. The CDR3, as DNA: TGTGCCAGCAGCTTTAGCGGGGGCACAGATACGCAGTATTTT.

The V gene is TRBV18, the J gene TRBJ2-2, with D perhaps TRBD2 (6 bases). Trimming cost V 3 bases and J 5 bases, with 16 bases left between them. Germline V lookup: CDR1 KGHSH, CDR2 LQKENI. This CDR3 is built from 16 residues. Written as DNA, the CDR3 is TGTGCCAGCTCACCGGATGACAGACGGGGGACCGGGGAGCTGTTTTTT. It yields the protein CASSPDDRRGTGELFF. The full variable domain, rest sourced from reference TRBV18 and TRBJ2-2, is NAGVMQNPRHLVRRRGQEARLRCSPMKGHSHVYWYRQLPEEGLKFMVYLQKENIIDESGMPKERFSAEFPKEGPSILRIQQVVRGDSAAYFCASSPDDRRGTGELFFGEGSRLTVL.

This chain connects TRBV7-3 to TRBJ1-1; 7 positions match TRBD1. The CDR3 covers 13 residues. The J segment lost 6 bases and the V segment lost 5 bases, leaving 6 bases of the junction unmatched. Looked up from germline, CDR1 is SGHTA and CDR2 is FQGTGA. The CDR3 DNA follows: TGTGCCAGCAGCAGAGGGGGCGAAGCTGAAGCTTTCTTT. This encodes CASSRGGEAEAFF.

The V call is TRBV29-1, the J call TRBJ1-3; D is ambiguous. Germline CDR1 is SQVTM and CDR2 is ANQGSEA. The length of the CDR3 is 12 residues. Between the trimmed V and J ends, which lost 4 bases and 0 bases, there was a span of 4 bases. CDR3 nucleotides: TGCAGCGTTGTTAGCTCTGGAAACACCATATATTTT. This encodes CSVVSSGNTIYF.

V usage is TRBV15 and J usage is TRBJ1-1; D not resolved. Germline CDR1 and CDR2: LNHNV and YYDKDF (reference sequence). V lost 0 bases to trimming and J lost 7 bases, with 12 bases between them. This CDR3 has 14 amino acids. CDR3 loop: CATSRDVVGSEAFF. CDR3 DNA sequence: TGTGCCACCAGCAGAGATGTGGTTGGGAGTGAAGCTTTCTTT.

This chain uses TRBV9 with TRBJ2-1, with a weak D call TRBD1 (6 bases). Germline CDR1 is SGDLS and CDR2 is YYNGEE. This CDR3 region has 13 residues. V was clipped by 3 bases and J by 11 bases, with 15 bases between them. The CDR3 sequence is CASSGTEKVKQFF. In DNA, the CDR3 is TGTGCCAGCAGCGGGACAGAAAAGGTGAAGCAGTTCTTC.

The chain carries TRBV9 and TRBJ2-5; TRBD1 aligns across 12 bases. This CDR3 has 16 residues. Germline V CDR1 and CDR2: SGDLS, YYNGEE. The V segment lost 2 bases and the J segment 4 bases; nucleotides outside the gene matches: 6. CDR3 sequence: CASSVSGTGGRETQYF. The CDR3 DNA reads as TGTGCCAGCAGCGTTTCCGGGACAGGGGGCAGAGAGACCCAGTACTTC. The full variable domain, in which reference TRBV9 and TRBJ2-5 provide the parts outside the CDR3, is DSGVTQTPKHLITATGQRVTLRCSPRSGDLSVYWYQQSLDQGLQFLIQYYNGEERAKGNILERFSAQQFPDLHSELNLSSLELGDSALYFCASSVSGTGGRETQYFGPGTRLLVL.